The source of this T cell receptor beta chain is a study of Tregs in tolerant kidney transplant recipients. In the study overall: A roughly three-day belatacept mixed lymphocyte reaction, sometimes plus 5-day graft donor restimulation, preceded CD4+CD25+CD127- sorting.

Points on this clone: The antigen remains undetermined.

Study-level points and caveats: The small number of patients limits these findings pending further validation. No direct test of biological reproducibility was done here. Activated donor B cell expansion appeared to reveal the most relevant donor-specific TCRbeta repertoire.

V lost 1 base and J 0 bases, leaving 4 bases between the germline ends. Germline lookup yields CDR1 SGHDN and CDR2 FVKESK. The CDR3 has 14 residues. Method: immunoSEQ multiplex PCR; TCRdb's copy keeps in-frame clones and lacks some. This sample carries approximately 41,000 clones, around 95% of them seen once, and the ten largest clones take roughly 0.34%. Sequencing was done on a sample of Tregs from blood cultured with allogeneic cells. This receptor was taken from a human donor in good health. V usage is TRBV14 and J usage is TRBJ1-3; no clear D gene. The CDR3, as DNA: TGTGCCAGCAGCCAAGCCCTCTCTGGAAACACCATATATTTT. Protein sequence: CASSQALSGNTIYF.